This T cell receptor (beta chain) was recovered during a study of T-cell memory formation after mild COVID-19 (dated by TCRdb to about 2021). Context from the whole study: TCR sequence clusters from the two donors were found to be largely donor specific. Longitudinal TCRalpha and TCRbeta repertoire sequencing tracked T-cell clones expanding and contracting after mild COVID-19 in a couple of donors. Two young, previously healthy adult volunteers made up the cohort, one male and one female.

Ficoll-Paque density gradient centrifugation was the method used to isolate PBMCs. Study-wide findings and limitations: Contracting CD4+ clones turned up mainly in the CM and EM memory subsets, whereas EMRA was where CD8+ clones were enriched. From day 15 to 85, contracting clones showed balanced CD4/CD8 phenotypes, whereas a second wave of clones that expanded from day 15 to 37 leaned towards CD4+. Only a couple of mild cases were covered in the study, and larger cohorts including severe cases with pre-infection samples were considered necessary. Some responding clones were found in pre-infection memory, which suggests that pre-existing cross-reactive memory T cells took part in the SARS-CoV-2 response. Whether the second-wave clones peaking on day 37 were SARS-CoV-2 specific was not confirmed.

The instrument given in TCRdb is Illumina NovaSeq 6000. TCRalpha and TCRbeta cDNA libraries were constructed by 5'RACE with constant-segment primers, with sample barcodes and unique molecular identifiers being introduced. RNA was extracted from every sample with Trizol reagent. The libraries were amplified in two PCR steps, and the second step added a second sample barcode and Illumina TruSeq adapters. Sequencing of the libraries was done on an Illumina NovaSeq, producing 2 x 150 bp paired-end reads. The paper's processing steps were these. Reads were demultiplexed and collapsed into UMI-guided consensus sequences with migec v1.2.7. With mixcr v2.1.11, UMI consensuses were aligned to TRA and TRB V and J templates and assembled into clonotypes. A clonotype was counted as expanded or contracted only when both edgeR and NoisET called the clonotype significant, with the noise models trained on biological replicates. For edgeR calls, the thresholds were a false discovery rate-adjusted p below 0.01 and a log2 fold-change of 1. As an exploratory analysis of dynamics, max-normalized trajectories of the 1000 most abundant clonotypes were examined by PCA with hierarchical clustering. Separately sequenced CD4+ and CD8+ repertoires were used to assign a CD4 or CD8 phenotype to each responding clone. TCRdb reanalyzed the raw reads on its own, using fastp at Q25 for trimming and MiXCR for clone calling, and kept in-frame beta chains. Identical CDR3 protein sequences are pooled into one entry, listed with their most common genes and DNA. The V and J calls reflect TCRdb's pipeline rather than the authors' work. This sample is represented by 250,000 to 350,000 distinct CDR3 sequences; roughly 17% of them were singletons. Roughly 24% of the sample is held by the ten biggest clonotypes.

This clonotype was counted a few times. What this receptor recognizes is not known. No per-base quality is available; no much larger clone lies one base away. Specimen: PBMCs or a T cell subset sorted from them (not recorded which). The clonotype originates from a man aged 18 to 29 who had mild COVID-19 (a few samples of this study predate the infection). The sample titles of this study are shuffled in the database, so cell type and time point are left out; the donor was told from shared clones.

The DNA sequence is TGTGCCAGCAGCCAGGGACAGACAATCAATCAGCCCCAGCATTTT. Its protein is CASSQGQTINQPQHF. The chain was built from TRBV2 and TRBJ1-5, with TRBD1 matching 7 junction bases. Including the terminal cysteine and phenylalanine, the CDR3 comprises 15 residues. The CDR3 DNA has 45 bases and is translated from base 1. Unmatched junction bases come to 8, with V trimmed by 6 bases and J by 3 bases. In the germline V gene, CDR1 corresponds to SNHLY and CDR2 to FYNNEI.